Here is one T cell receptor beta chain with its context. This specimen comes from a study of blood T cell repertoires in COVID-19. Study at large: PBMCs, B-cell-depleted T cells, or T cells provided the cDNA or gDNA that made up the material.

The CDR3 consists of 17 residues. Germline values: CDR1 LNHDA, CDR2 SQIVND (reference sequence). Unmatched junction bases numbered 11, after V lost 5 bases and J lost 1 base. The repertoire was sequenced with immunoSEQ multiplex PCR; TCRdb's copy has only in-frame clones and lacks some. The sample lists under 400,000 clones; approximately 89% were seen once. Seattle cases were enrolled at active infection and followed longitudinally. The sequenced material came from peripheral blood. The chain recombines TRBV19 with TRBJ1-1; 9 bases map to TRBD1. This receptor was identified in a woman between 55 and 75 years old with COVID-19, enrolled during active disease. CDR3 sequence: CASSFLSPGQGNTEAFF. DNA of the CDR3: TGTGCCAGTAGTTTCCTCTCCCCGGGACAGGGGAACACTGAAGCTTTCTTT.